This passage covers 6 T cell receptor beta chains from one sample sequenced in a study of control samples from healthy donors and cancer patients. Repertoires were generated with immunoSEQ multiplex PCR, while TCRdb's copy carries only in-frame clones and drops some. Seen here are some 100,000 clones, more than 80% observed once, and the top ten hold 8%. Sequenced material: blood. Receptors originate from a man younger than 35 in good health.

The chain has TRBV27 and TRBJ1-1, with TRBD1 as a possible D gene (6 bases). This CDR3 spans 14 amino acids. The V gene's germline CDR1 is MNHEY and CDR2 SMNVEV (reference sequence). Trimming took 6 bases from V and 7 from J, leaving 18 bases between them. In nucleotides, the CDR3 is TGTGCCAGCAGCCCCGTGACAGACAGGTATGAAGCTTTCTTT. Encoded protein: CASSPVTDRYEAFF.

The gene calls are TRBV2 and TRBJ2-7; TRBD2 might be the D (6 bases). This CDR3 comprises 14 residues. Germline CDR1 is SNHLY and CDR2 is FYNNEI. Trimming pared 4 bases from V and 3 bases from J, leaving 13 bases between. The CDR3: CASSVPQGGYEQYF. The CDR3 DNA reads TGTGCCAGCAGTGTCCCCCAGGGAGGCTACGAGCAGTACTTC. Drawing the rest from reference TRBV2 and TRBJ2-7, the complete variable domain is EPEVTQTPSHQVTQMGQEVILRCVPISNHLYFYWYRQILGQKVEFLVSFYNNEISEKSEIFDDQFSVERPDGSNFTLKIRSTKLEDSAMYFCASSVPQGGYEQYFGPGTRLTVT.

The rearrangement joins TRBV18 to TRBJ1-2; 9 positions match TRBD1. The CDR3 has 15 residues. V lost 6 bases, J lost 3 bases, and 8 bases stayed unmatched. Germline V lookup: CDR1 KGHSH, CDR2 LQKENI. The CDR3 sequence is CASSQRDRVDYGYTF. Written as DNA, the CDR3 is TGTGCCAGCTCCCAGAGGGACAGGGTGGACTATGGCTACACCTTC.

The chain couples TRBV4-1 to TRBJ1-2; 9 nucleotides align to TRBD1. CDR1 and CDR2 (germline): MGHRA, YSYEKL. Trimming removed 3 bases from V and 5 bases from J; junction bases left unmatched: 10. This CDR3 contains 16 residues. The chain's CDR3 is CASSQTTGTGFYGYTF. As DNA, the CDR3 is TGCGCCAGCAGCCAGACAACCGGGACAGGGTTTTATGGCTACACCTTC.

The chain carries TRBV29-1 and TRBJ1-1; weak D call: TRBD1 (5 bases). The CDR3 contains 12 residues. Germline V gene sequence: CDR1 SQVTM, CDR2 ANQGSEA. V lost 3 bases and J lost 6, with 11 bases in between. Written as DNA, the CDR3 is TGCAGCGTTGATGGGGGGATCCCTGAAGCTTTCTTT. Translation gives CSVDGGIPEAFF.

This chain connects TRBV19 to TRBJ1-5, with 12 bases aligning to TRBD1. Germline V gene data show CDR1 as LNHDA and CDR2 as SQIVND (reference sequence). Unmatched junction bases numbered 14, after V lost 5 bases and J lost 0 bases. CDR3 length: 20 residues. CDR3 sequence (DNA): TGTGCCAGTAGTGTATCCCGGGGACAGGGGGCGCGGGATAGCAATCAGCCCCAGCATTTT. This gives the protein CASSVSRGQGARDSNQPQHF.